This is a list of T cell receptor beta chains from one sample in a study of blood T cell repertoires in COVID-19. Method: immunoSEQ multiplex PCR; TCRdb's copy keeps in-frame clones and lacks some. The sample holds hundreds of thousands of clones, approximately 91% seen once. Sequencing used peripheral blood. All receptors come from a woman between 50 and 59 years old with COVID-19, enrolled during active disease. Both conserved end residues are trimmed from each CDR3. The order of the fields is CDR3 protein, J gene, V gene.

ASSIEASGETDTQY TRBJ2-3 TRBV19
ASSPLGDSYNEQF TRBJ2-1 TRBV3-1/TRBV3-2
ASSVKGINTEAF TRBJ1-1 TRBV9
ASSYGMREDYEQY TRBJ2-7 TRBV11-3
ASSPPPGIGYT TRBJ1-2 TRBV27
ASSQVSGGPPGLAKNIQY TRBJ2-4 TRBV3-1/TRBV3-2
ASSAGTGDYEQY TRBJ2-7 TRBV19
ASSLTSGVPGYT TRBJ1-2 TRBV27
ASSYSGGTGPYEQY TRBJ2-7 TRBV6-5
ASSLQTGGYT TRBJ1-2 TRBV28
ASSPQTEFSYNEQF TRBJ2-1 TRBV28
SVGQGTEAF TRBJ1-1 TRBV29-1
ASSIDRVGANVLT TRBJ2-6 TRBV6-5
ASSLARYGTHEAKNIQY TRBJ2-4 TRBV7-6
ASSFGLAGVYNEQF TRBJ2-1 TRBV7-2
ASSLGLEQY TRBJ2-7 TRBV27
ASSQDARRQETQY TRBJ2-5 TRBV3-1/TRBV3-2
ASSFGSHAF TRBJ1-1 TRBV12-3/TRBV12-4
AGSRDAYNSPLH TRBJ1-6 TRBV30
ASSPDRETEAF TRBJ1-1 TRBV19
SAYTDTQY TRBJ2-3 TRBV20-1
ASSQAITSGELF TRBJ2-2 TRBV4-1
ASSVVARTDTQY TRBJ2-3 TRBV9
ASSHLPINRAYNEQF TRBJ2-1 TRBV9
AISERGGEKLF TRBJ1-4 TRBV10-3
ASSVLEGADTQY TRBJ2-3 TRBV9
ASSEAFGQNTEAF TRBJ1-1 TRBV2
ASSSLTGGNTEAF TRBJ1-1 TRBV5-1
ASSVAGAVDEQF TRBJ2-1 TRBV6-6
ASSLRQSMNTEAF TRBJ1-1 TRBV18
ASSLTANEQY TRBJ2-7 TRBV2
ATEQGAGELF TRBJ2-2 TRBV24-1
ASSYWSPDSYNSPLH TRBJ1-6 TRBV5-6
ASSLNTGQLTGELF TRBJ2-2 TRBV5-1
ASSLAGQALGEKLF TRBJ1-4 TRBV5-1
ASSLKAGQDYGYT TRBJ1-2 TRBV11-2
ASSIYRVGGYT TRBJ1-2 TRBV19
ASRPTWRISGYEQY TRBJ2-7 TRBV27
ASSQEGRGVSNEQF TRBJ2-1 TRBV4-1
AVREGVSDTQY TRBJ2-3 TRBV6-5
SEWTGSYGYT TRBJ1-2 TRBV29-1
ASSGDRSSSYEQY TRBJ2-7 TRBV2
ASSPHPTSSGANVLT TRBJ2-6 TRBV7-3
ASSSGAYEQY TRBJ2-7 TRBV6-5
ASSYYGGGANEQY TRBJ2-7 TRBV6-5
ASSTMYGGNTEAF TRBJ1-1 TRBV6-2/TRBV6-3
ASSFSLSGNTIY TRBJ1-3 TRBV5-1
ASSDRNYGYT TRBJ1-2 TRBV6-5
ASSQVGGYGYT TRBJ1-2 TRBV3-1/TRBV3-2